This TCR beta chain was sequenced in a study of blood T cell repertoires in COVID-19. The V gene's germline CDR1 is ENHRY and CDR2 SYGVKD. CDR3 length: 14 residues. V lost 0 bases and J 1 base, leaving 6 bases between the germline ends. Assay used: immunoSEQ multiplex PCR; TCRdb lists only in-frame clones, some missing. Of a few hundred thousand clones listed, roughly 84% were seen once; the top ten hold 20%. Sequencing was done on a sample of peripheral blood. V usage is TRBV10-3 and J usage is TRBJ1-1, with D perhaps TRBD1 (5 bases). The receptor was derived from a man aged 30 to 45 with active or convalescent COVID-19. Here the CDR3 DNA reads TGTGCCATCAGTGAGTCCACAGGGAACACTGAAGCTTTCTTT. This sequence encodes CAISESTGNTEAFF.